This TCR beta chain was recorded in a study of PD-1 blockade in mismatch repair-deficient tumors (dated by TCRdb to about 2017). Regarding the study in general: Between September 2013 and September 2016, roughly 84 consecutive patients with 11 to 12 mismatch repair-deficient cancer types, all previously treated and progressing, were enrolled in the trial. Tumor-associated T cell clones were tracked in the peripheral blood of patients responding to PD-1 blockade by deep sequencing of TCR CDR3 regions. What the work shows at the level of the full study, not this receptor alone: Rapid expansion after pembrolizumab followed by contraction, generally before radiologic responses, was shown by tumor-resident clones, which were often undetectable in blood before treatment.

Library preparation employed the immunoSEQ multiplex PCR assay. TCRdb mirrors the immuneACCESS table, restricted to in-frame sequences. Some clones are absent from its copies; in checked studies, under half trace to an unresolved V gene, and the reason for the others is unknown. For this sample the table gives approximately 80,000 clones, of which approximately 80% were detected only once. The ten largest make up roughly 6% of the sample. About this clone itself: The antigen it binds to is not known. The record has no base qualities; no much larger clone is one base away.

From its cysteine to its phenylalanine, the CDR3 spans 11 amino acids. CDR3 DNA only is kept here, 33 bases in frame from base 1. Reading the germline V gene gives CDR1 SQVTM and CDR2 ANQGSEA. The germline ends are 5 bases apart after V is trimmed by 7 bases and J by 1 base. Mismatch repair deficiency was established in every enrolled patient by polymerase chain reaction or immunohistochemistry. Three patients who responded to pembrolizumab therapy underwent TCR sequencing. The phase II trial prospectively evaluated PD-1 blockade with pembrolizumab in advanced mismatch repair-deficient cancers, independent of tissue of origin. Peripheral blood T cell samples were gathered serially, both before PD-1 blockade started and at multiple time points afterward. The timing of each blood sample was reported as weeks after the first dose of pembrolizumab.

This sequence originates from an adult with mismatch repair-deficient cancer. Recombination connected TRBV29-1 to TRBJ1-3, with the D gene uncertain. Source: peripheral blood, taken 44 weeks after starting pembrolizumab. The DNA is as follows: TGCAGCGGTACTTCTGGAAACACCATATATTTT. It encodes CSGTSGNTIYF.